This TCR beta chain was documented in a study of Ad26.COV2.S vaccination and SARS-CoV-2 variants. CDR1 SQVTM and CDR2 ANQGSEA come from the germline V gene. The ends were cut back, 5 bases at V and 0 bases at J, with 19 bases in the middle. The CDR3 contains 16 residues. TCRdb's table, derived via immunoSEQ multiplex PCR, lists solely in-frame clones and lacks some. The data show roughly 500,000 clones, roughly 87% seen once. Of note for this clone: Its antigen is unknown.

Treatment reported: approximately 18 received Ad26.COV2.S at low or high dose, single or two shots; 5 received placebo; per-sample allocation not given. Vaccine and placebo recipients were sampled on day 63 after the first injection. Donation came from an adult in Boston who was aged 18-55 years. Whole-study findings and limits: Reports say spike-specific CD8+ and CD4+ T cell responses covered substantial breadth after vaccination.

The sample consisted of peripheral blood, taken in a trial of Ad26.COV2.S vaccine versus placebo. This rearrangement joins TRBV29-1 to TRBJ1-1; TRBD1 might be the D (5 bases). This TCR derives from a person between 18 and 59 years old who received the Ad26.COV2.S COVID-19 vaccine or a placebo. CDR3: CSVFKLPWGMNTEAFF. CDR3 bases: TGCAGCGTTTTTAAGCTCCCTTGGGGGATGAACACTGAAGCTTTCTTT.